The rows below give T cell receptor beta chains drawn from one sample of a study of CD8+ T cells in alopecia areata. Clones were sequenced by immunoSEQ multiplex PCR, and TCRdb holds only the in-frame ones, with some missing. Of around 250,000 clones listed, under 80% were seen once; the top ten hold 1.2%. The source material was CD4+ T cells sorted from blood, sampled at week 0. These receptors all come from a human donor with alopecia areata. Both conserved end residues are part of each CDR3.

>TRBV5-1
CASSGRGGEAFF
>TRBV5-8
CASSLYHLYEQYF
>TRBV30
CAWSPRWSGPSGNTIYF
>TRBV29-1
CSVAGSGGTDTQYF
>TRBV7-2
CASSVTSLQETQYF
>TRBV30
CAWSPGASGDTQYF
>TRBV7-2
CASSVTTGTGELFF
>TRBV14
CASSRDGQETQYF
>TRBV30
CAWRFTRMNTEAFF
>TRBV4-2
CASSPRTGPEKLFF
>TRBV29-1
CSVWTAQETQYF
>TRBV7-2
CASSLGAGGNSPLHF
>TRBV29-1
CSVVGTNTGELFF
>TRBV18
CASSPETGGSHQPQHF
>TRBV6-5
CASSPTGYGYTF
>TRBV6-5
CASSLDRIYGYTF
>TRBV7-9
CASTPDRGTYEQYF
>TRBV29-1
CSVEEWQGSEKLFF
>TRBV27
CASSLSGGARTDTQYF